Presented here are 18 T cell receptor beta chains from one specimen sequenced in a study of radiotherapy plus CTLA-4 blockade in lung cancer. The assay was immunoSEQ multiplex PCR, and TCRdb's table has in-frame clones only and misses some. The sample has just over 60,000 clones; approximately 80% are singletons. Sequenced material: peripheral blood, taken from a patient treated with radiotherapy plus ipilimumab. These receptors all stem from a human donor with non-small cell lung cancer who had a complete response to radiotherapy plus ipilimumab.

V gene TRBV6-5 combines with J gene TRBJ1-1; 7 nucleotides line up with TRBD1. The CDR3 contains 14 residues. The V segment lost 5 bases and the J segment 5 bases; nucleotides outside the gene matches: 8. Looked up from germline, CDR1 is MNHEY and CDR2 is SVGAGI. This chain's CDR3 is CASSLRQGRTEAFF. For the CDR3, the DNA is TGTGCCAGCAGTCTCCGACAGGGAAGGACTGAAGCTTTCTTT.

The DNA of the CDR3 is TGTGCCAGCAGCCGTGGACTAGCGGGAGGCCCCATCTCAGATACGCAGTATTTT. Translation: CASSRGLAGGPISDTQYF. The chain joins TRBV11-3 to TRBJ2-3, with 14 positions matching TRBD2. With 5 bases clipped from V and 4 bases from J, the junction kept 11 bases outside the gene matches. Per germline, CDR1 SGHNT and CDR2 YENEEA. The CDR3 is 18 residues long.

This clone was seen a few times. The V gene is TRBV5-1, the J gene TRBJ2-3; 7 bases line up with TRBD2. J gave up 2 bases and V 0 bases, and 3 bases lay outside the gene matches. The CDR3 consists of 15 residues. The germline CDR1 and CDR2 sequences are SGHRS and YFSETQ. The CDR3 DNA reads TGCGCCAGCAGCTTGGACGGGAGGAACACAGATACGCAGTATTTT. Amino acid sequence: CASSLDGRNTDTQYF.

The chain employs TRBV7-9 and TRBJ1-6; TRBD1 might be the D (5 bases). V lost 6 bases and J 7 bases, leaving 10 bases between the germline ends. CDR3 size: 13 residues. Germline CDR1 SEHNR, CDR2 FQNEAQ (reference sequence). CDR3 sequence (DNA): TGTGCCAGCAGTGAGGGGACCAATTCACCCCTCCACTTT. This codes for CASSEGTNSPLHF.

J is TRBJ1-2 and V is TRBV2; 10 bases are shared with TRBD1. This CDR3 contains 12 residues. CDR1 is SNHLY, CDR2 FYNNEI, per germline. The trim removed 6 bases at V and 8 bases at J, leaving 3 bases unmatched. The CDR3 protein is CASRGQGWGYTF. The CDR3 nucleotides read TGTGCCAGCAGGGGACAGGGGTGGGGCTACACCTTC. Full variable domain (outside the CDR3, taken from reference TRBV2 and TRBJ1-2): EPEVTQTPSHQVTQMGQEVILRCVPISNHLYFYWYRQILGQKVEFLVSFYNNEISEKSEIFDDQFSVERPDGSNFTLKIRSTKLEDSAMYFCASRGQGWGYTFGSGTRLTVV.

The V call is TRBV14, the J call TRBJ1-2; D possibly corresponds to TRBD1 (5 bases). CDR1 SGHDN and CDR2 FVKESK come from the germline V gene. V gave up 6 bases and J gave up 4 bases, with 12 bases separating them. There are 13 residues in the CDR3. CDR3 protein: CASRPQGGYGYTF. As DNA, the CDR3 is TGTGCCAGCAGGCCGCAGGGAGGCTATGGCTACACCTTC. The full variable domain, with the rest looked up from reference TRBV14 and TRBJ1-2, is EAGVTQFPSHSVIEKGQTVTLRCDPISGHDNLYWYRRVMGKEIKFLLHFVKESKQDESGMPNNRFLAERTGGTYSTLKVQPAELEDSGVYFCASRPQGGYGYTFGSGTRLTVV.

This sequence joins TRBV18 and TRBJ2-1; the match to TRBD2 covers 10 bases. CDR3 length: 15 amino acids. In germline, CDR1 is KGHSH, CDR2 LQKENI. V was pared by 0 bases and J by 9 bases, with 5 bases of the junction left unmatched. Here the CDR3 DNA reads TGTGCCAGCTCACCACCGGCGCTAGCGGGAGTTGAGCAGTTCTTC. This sequence encodes CASSPPALAGVEQFF.

The chain links TRBV5-6 to TRBJ2-7, with D possibly being TRBD2 (5 bases). CDR1 SGHDT and CDR2 YYEEEE come from the germline V gene. CDR3 length equals 11 residues. V lost 3 bases, J lost 4 bases, and 5 bases lay in between. The CDR3 is CASSSGYEQYF. In DNA form, the CDR3 reads TGTGCCAGCAGCTCGGGGTACGAGCAGTACTTC.

There are a few counts of this clone. The chain uses TRBV21-1 and TRBJ2-1; the table's D call, TRBD2, was not checked against the DNA. TRBV21-1 is given as a pseudogene. CDR3 length: 13 amino acids. The CDR3 DNA sequence: TGTGCCAGCAGCCCCCCAGCTAGCAATGAGCAGTTCTTC. Translation: CASSPPASNEQFF.

The V call is TRBV11-2, the J call TRBJ2-2; D possibly corresponds to TRBD1 (5 bases). This CDR3 has 14 residues. Per the germline V gene, CDR1 is SGHAT and CDR2 is FQNNGV. Trimming removed 3 bases from V and 4 bases from J, with 9 bases in between. The chain's CDR3 is CASSFAGSTGELFF. The CDR3 region has the DNA TGTGCCAGCAGCTTCGCAGGGTCCACCGGGGAGCTGTTTTTT.

The chain combines TRBV2 with TRBJ1-5; D not resolved. Trimming shortened V by 4 bases and J by 0 bases, and 10 bases separated the two germline ends. This CDR3 spans 15 amino acids. Germline V gives CDR1 SNHLY, CDR2 FYNNEI. CDR3 sequence (DNA): TGTGCCAGCAGTGGCGGCAGTAATAGCAATCAGCCCCAGCATTTT. Encoded protein: CASSGGSNSNQPQHF.

The chain links TRBV4-1 to TRBJ1-1; D uncertain. CDR1 and CDR2 (germline): MGHRA, YSYEKL. The CDR3 runs to 16 residues. Trimming removed 4 bases from V and 8 bases from J, with 23 bases in between. CDR3 DNA sequence: TGCGCCAGCAGCCCACGGATTGAACAGAGCGGTTACGAAGCTTTCTTT. As protein: CASSPRIEQSGYEAFF.

The V call is TRBV4-3, the J call TRBJ2-1, with a tentative D call TRBD2 (6 bases). The length of the CDR3 is 15 residues. Trimming left V 1 base short and J 5 bases short, with 12 bases between. Germline V CDR1 and CDR2: LGHNA, YSLEER. The CDR3 loop is CASSQGQWGDNEQFF. The CDR3 region has the DNA TGCGCCAGCAGCCAAGGACAGTGGGGGGACAATGAGCAGTTCTTC.

The chain carries TRBV4-1 and TRBJ2-1, with 11 bases that match TRBD2. The CDR3 is 15 amino acids. The germline V gene encodes CDR1 MGHRA and CDR2 YSYEKL. The J segment lost 8 bases and the V segment lost 5 bases, leaving 8 bases of the junction unmatched. DNA of the CDR3: TGCGCCAGCAGCTCCACTAGCGGGGGTAGCTATGAGCAGTTCTTC. Protein sequence: CASSSTSGGSYEQFF.

The CDR3 here is CASSFAAGASNQPQHF. CDR3 in DNA: TGTGCCAGCAGCTTCGCTGCGGGGGCCTCCAATCAGCCCCAGCATTTT. The rearrangement links TRBV7-2 to TRBJ1-5, with D perhaps TRBD1 (6 bases). Germline assignment: CDR1 SGHTA and CDR2 FQGNSA. The CDR3 covers 16 residues. Trimming stripped 3 bases from V and 3 bases from J, with 15 bases between.

This clone has a handful of counts. The CDR3 spells CASSIVGLGSETQYF. The CDR3 region has the DNA TGTGCCAGTAGTATCGTAGGGCTAGGGTCGGAGACCCAGTACTTC. This chain connects TRBV19 to TRBJ2-5; no clear D. Germline loops: CDR1 LNHDA, CDR2 SQIVND (reference sequence). V gave up 3 bases and J gave up 5 bases, with 16 bases separating them. This CDR3 comprises 15 residues.

The table lists this clone with a count of one. This sequence joins TRBV4-1 and TRBJ2-1, with a possible D match to TRBD2 (5 bases). V dropped 1 base and J dropped 10 bases, with 17 bases sitting between them. CDR1 is MGHRA and CDR2 is YSYEKL in the germline V gene. This CDR3 spans 15 amino acids. In DNA, the CDR3 is TGCGCCAGCAGCCAAGCCTTCGGGAACCCTGGGGAGCAGTTCTTC. Protein product: CASSQAFGNPGEQFF.

The J gene is TRBJ1-1, the V gene TRBV18, with a possible D match to TRBD1 (5 bases). Germline CDR1 and CDR2: KGHSH and LQKENI. This CDR3 has 17 residues. V lost 5 bases and J 5 bases, leaving 24 bases between the germline ends. The CDR3 sequence is CASSFFLSEGRKTEAFF. CDR3 nucleotides: TGTGCCAGCTCATTTTTCCTTTCGGAGGGGAGAAAAACTGAAGCTTTCTTT.